This TCR beta chain was captured by sequencing in a study of T cell changes during pregnancy in multiple sclerosis. This CDR3 is 13 amino acids long. Looked up from germline, CDR1 is MDHEN and CDR2 is SYDVKM. With 7 bases removed from V and 5 bases from J, the gap between germline ends came to 14 bases. Data came from immunoSEQ multiplex PCR; TCRdb stores just in-frame clones and leaves some out. Here the sample spans approximately 100,000 clones, approximately 90% being singletons. The receptor was derived from a female donor with multiple sclerosis, enrolled in a pregnancy study. This chain uses TRBV28 with TRBJ1-2, with D uncertain. The sample in question was peripheral blood, obtained in the second trimester of pregnancy. DNA for the CDR3: TGTGCCAGCACGAGGGAAGGATTTTATGGCTACACCTTC. Protein: CASTREGFYGYTF.